The text below deals with one T cell receptor beta chain. Its target antigen remains unknown. A much larger clonotype is one base distant, so this may be a read error. Spanning cysteine to phenylalanine, the CDR3 consists of 16 amino acids. Kept here is only the CDR3 DNA, which spans 48 bases and is read in frame from base 1. Per the germline V gene (reference sequence), DFQATT is the CDR1 and SNEGSKA is the CDR2. This specimen comes from a study of molecular identifiers for immune sequencing clone quantification (dated by TCRdb to about 2018). For the wider study: For a replicate experiment, the RNA from either approximately 20,000 or 100,000 naive CD8 T cells was divided into five aliquots, and four of those aliquots went on to sequencing. This methods study used CD8 T cells to benchmark TCR RNA copy counting and molecular-identifier clustering-based TCR repertoire sequencing (MIDCIRS). Study-wide findings and limitations: Spiked-in Jurkat TCR RNA (approximately 9 copies' worth), which is not part of the donor repertoire, was contained in the naive libraries. When barcode sub-clustering was not used, chimeric consensus sequences inflated TCR diversity, with chimeras reaching as high as 47%. Clones above 20 RNA copies held over 97% of molecules in CMV-specific effector cells but under 1% in naive cells. Modeling estimated approximately 3 recovered TCR RNA copies per cell, compared with about ten by digital PCR, which implies around 33% capture efficiency. Spiked-in Jurkat TCR RNA equivalent to a single cell was reported to be detectable even among 850,000 to 1,000,000 naive CD8 T cells. Highly expanded clone sizes could be underestimated if identical TCR molecules share a barcode.

Receptor amplification or capture employed PCR. Reads for this sample came from a NextSeq 500. Bulk TCR libraries were generated as previously described, with the TCR primers listed in Table S5 used. Total RNA was purified with the Qiagen AllPrep DNA/RNA kit. Before any analysis, reads coming from multiple sequencing runs of the same library were combined into one pool. As for how the authors treated the data: Reads were retained only if an exact TCR constant sequence was present, and the retained reads were trimmed to 150 nt and grouped according to their 12-nt molecular barcodes. Reads within each barcode group were sub-clustered using a 15% Levenshtein threshold, and quality-weighted consensus sequences were constructed for each RNA molecule. Non-functional sequences were discarded, and so were lower-count sequences lying one edit away from another sequence. On the basis of fitting two negative binomial distributions, barcode sub-clusters with fewer than 20% of the maximum read count were discarded. TCRdb trimmed the raw reads at Q25, called clones with MiXCR and kept productive beta chains. CDR3 protein duplicates are merged, each entry listing the most common genes and DNA. TCRdb, rather than the study authors, made the V and J calls. The sample table shows approximately 680,000 distinct CDR3 sequences, and over 25% are seen once. In total, the top ten clones hold approximately 0.75% of the sample.

Naive CD8 T cell libraries were made from 20,000 to 1,000,000 sorted cells using 10%, 30% or 50% of purified RNA. Naive CD8 T cells were FACS-sorted as CD8+CD4-CCR7+CD45RA+ on a BD FACSAria II into RLT Plus buffer. To test detection sensitivity, Jurkat RNA equivalent to approximately nine TCR copies was spiked into samples of about 18,000-1,000,000 naive CD8 T cells. Enrichment of CD8 T cells was performed with RosetteSep CD8+ T Cell Enrichment Cocktail and Ficoll-Paque, after which ACK red cell lysis was carried out. This receptor was taken from a human donor in good health. Some libraries in this study had Jurkat cell RNA spiked in. Input material: naive CD8+ T cells from blood, with Jurkat cell RNA spiked in. The cell subset or site label, as the study defines it: FACS-sorted CD8+CD4-CCR7+CD45RA+ naive T cells. The chain is encoded by TRBV20-1 joined to TRBJ2-5, and 9 bases in between align with TRBD2. The DNA is TGCAGTGCTAGAGGGGCGGGAGGGCCGAGACAAGGGACCCAGTACTTC. This encodes CSARGAGGPRQGTQYF.